In this sample, the clone carrying this TCR beta chain turned up a few times. Germline CDR1 is SGHNT and CDR2 is YENEEA. CDR3 length: 17 residues. Trimming removed 1 base from V and 2 bases from J; junction bases left unmatched: 6. Generated by immunoSEQ multiplex PCR, the TCRdb table keeps only in-frame clones and is missing some. The data contain about 1,700 clones, 24% of them singletons. The data were taken from a study of T cells in localized non-small cell lung cancer. Sequencing used normal lung tissue next to the tumor, obtained before any cancer treatment. The chain combines TRBV11-3 with TRBJ2-7; TRBD2 matches at 12 bases. This TCR derives from a female donor of 60 years or more with stage II squamous cell lung carcinoma. In DNA, the CDR3 is TGTGCCAGCAGCTTAGGTACCGGACTAGCGGGAACCTACGAGCAGTACTTC. Amino acid sequence: CASSLGTGLAGTYEQYF.